These 7 T cell receptor beta chains came from one sample sequenced in a study of blood T cell repertoires in COVID-19. Some clones are missing from TCRdb's copy, which holds only in-frame ones; the method was immunoSEQ multiplex PCR. The sample contains around 400,000 clones, roughly 84% of which appear only once. The sequenced sample was PBMCs or T cells enriched from blood (not recorded which). The receptors originated from a woman aged 18 to 35 who had been exposed to COVID-19.

The chain links TRBV3-1 (or the pseudogene TRBV3-2) to TRBJ2-7, with D perhaps matching TRBD1 (6 bases). CDR3 size: 16 residues. CDR1 is LGHDT and CDR2 is YNNKEL in the germline V gene (reference sequence). V lost 4 bases and J 6 bases, leaving 22 bases between the germline ends. This chain's CDR3 is CASSPSDRPVGSEQYF. The CDR3 DNA sequence: TGTGCCAGCAGCCCCTCAGACAGGCCAGTAGGGAGCGAGCAGTACTTC.

The chain links TRBV28 to TRBJ1-2, with 9 bases matching TRBD1. Germline V lookup: CDR1 MDHEN, CDR2 SYDVKM. The CDR3 sequence is 15 residues long. The V segment lost 8 bases and the J segment 8 bases; nucleotides outside the gene matches: 15. As DNA, the CDR3 is TGTGCCAGCGCAAATTTCTTACCGGGACAGGGAGGCTACACCTTC. Its translation is CASANFLPGQGGYTF.

This chain joins TRBV11-2 and TRBJ2-3; D is unclear. Germline lookup yields CDR1 SGHAT and CDR2 FQNNGV. The CDR3 runs 14 residues. V was shortened by 1 base and J by 2 bases, with 7 bases between the two germline ends. CDR3 bases: TGTGCCAGCAGCTTAGTGTACTTCACAGATACGCAGTATTTT. Amino acids: CASSLVYFTDTQYF.

This rearrangement joins TRBV20-1 to TRBJ1-2; the D is unclear. V dropped 3 bases and J dropped 0 bases, with 14 bases sitting between them. This CDR3 contains 15 residues. From germline, CDR1 is DFQATT and CDR2 SNEGSKA (reference sequence). The DNA for the CDR3 is TGCAGTGCTAGTGGAGAGGGTTGGTCTAACTATGGCTACACCTTC. Translating gives CSASGEGWSNYGYTF.

The rearrangement links TRBV2 to TRBJ2-2; 7 bases line up with TRBD1. The trim removed 10 bases at V and 3 bases at J, leaving 11 bases unmatched. CDR1 SNHLY and CDR2 FYNNEI come from the germline V gene. This CDR3 has 15 amino acids. The CDR3 loop is CATSRQGGHTGELFF. In DNA, the CDR3 is TGTGCCACCTCAAGACAGGGCGGGCACACCGGGGAGCTGTTTTTT.

The genes are TRBV5-4 and TRBJ1-4, with TRBD1 identical over 9 bases. This CDR3 is built from 14 residues. After removal of 4 bases from V and 5 bases from J, the junction contained 3 bases not matched to a gene. The germline V gene has CDR1 SGHNT and CDR2 YYREEE (reference sequence). The CDR3, as DNA: TGTGCCAGCAGCGTCGGGACAGGGAATGAAAAACTGTTTTTT. Protein sequence: CASSVGTGNEKLFF.

The chain employs TRBV27 and TRBJ1-1; no clear D gene. The CDR3 loop spans 14 amino acids. The germline V and J ends were trimmed by 6 bases and 2 bases, with 13 bases remaining between them. The germline gives CDR1 MNHEY, CDR2 SMNVEV (reference sequence). CDR3 in amino acids: CASSLGLINTEAFF. In DNA, the CDR3 is TGTGCCAGCAGCCTTGGGCTGATTAACACTGAAGCTTTCTTT.